Sequencing of this T cell receptor (beta chain) was carried out in a study of technical replicates of blood from several donors. Sequenced by immunoSEQ multiplex PCR; TCRdb stores in-frame clones only, minus some. This sample has over 55,000 clones; more than 75% occur once, and the top ten carry approximately 5.1%. The CDR3 runs 14 residues. In germline, CDR1 is GTSNPN, CDR2 SVGIG (reference sequence). V lost 0 bases, J lost 6 bases, and 11 bases lay in between. The chain links TRBV30 to TRBJ1-4; TRBD1 is a possible D gene (5 bases). Sequenced input: PBMCs. The TCR was taken from a human donor in good health. Some clones in this sample may be carry-over from other donors' samples. As DNA, the CDR3 is TGTGCCTGGAGTGTCGGGGGATTCGATGAAAAACTGTTTTTT. Translating it yields CAWSVGGFDEKLFF.